Each of the 21 T cell receptor beta chains below was sequenced from the same sample in a study of vaccination effects on CD4 cells after COVID-19. Assay: immunoSEQ multiplex PCR; the TCRdb copy retains only in-frame clones and omits some. Here the sample spans tens of thousands of clones, 74% being singletons. The culture ran for approximately 9 days before CD4+ T cells were isolated. By PCR, the person was confirmed to have had SARS-CoV-2 infection between March and December 2020. Every participant took two doses of the BNT162b2 or mRNA-1273 vaccine. These receptors have no known antigen. The source material was CD4+ T cells from PBMCs cultured without peptide, sampled after COVID-19 vaccination. The receptors derive from a human donor who had a prior SARS-CoV-2 infection.

The CDR3 DNA reads TGTGCCAGCAGCTTGAGGCAGGGGGGCTACACCTTC. This sequence encodes CASSLRQGGYTF. The chain uses TRBV5-6 and TRBJ1-2, with D possibly TRBD1 on 6 matching bases. Germline CDR1 and CDR2: SGHDT and YYEEEE. V was pared by 1 base and J by 8 bases, with 9 bases between. The length of the CDR3 is 12 residues.

V and J are TRBV20-1 and TRBJ1-3; D is ambiguous. The V and J ends lost 3 bases and 4 bases respectively, with 7 bases between them. Germline V lookup: CDR1 DFQATT, CDR2 SNEGSKA (reference sequence). The CDR3 runs 12 residues. This CDR3 is CSASPYGNTIYF. CDR3 nucleotide sequence: TGCAGTGCTAGTCCCTACGGAAACACCATATATTTT.

This clone was observed once. V usage is TRBV7-2 and J usage is TRBJ2-1; D remains ambiguous. Germline loops: CDR1 SGHTA, CDR2 FQGNSA. The V end lost 8 bases, the J end lost 5 bases, and 13 bases lay between the germline ends. The CDR3 spans 13 residues. CDR3: CASGLGPDNEQFF. The DNA of the CDR3 is TGTGCCAGCGGTCTCGGGCCCGACAATGAGCAGTTCTTC.

The V and J genes are TRBV11-3 and TRBJ2-2, with 11 bases aligning to TRBD2. V gave up 2 bases and J gave up 3 bases; unmatched junction bases: 2. Germline lookup yields CDR1 SGHNT and CDR2 YENEEA. The CDR3 covers 16 residues. The CDR3 reads CASSLLAGGHTGELFF. As DNA, the CDR3 is TGTGCCAGCAGCTTATTAGCGGGAGGGCACACCGGGGAGCTGTTTTTT.

The rearrangement joins TRBV10-3 to TRBJ2-7, with 9 bases identical to TRBD2. With 2 bases clipped from V and 2 bases from J, the junction kept 13 bases outside the gene matches. Per germline, CDR1 ENHRY and CDR2 SYGVKD. This CDR3 comprises 18 residues. The CDR3 reads CAISETSGRTSSPYEQYF. The CDR3 coding sequence is TGTGCCATCAGTGAGACTAGCGGGCGGACAAGCTCCCCCTACGAGCAGTACTTC.

The J gene is TRBJ2-3, the V gene TRBV5-6, with 13 bases aligning to TRBD2. The CDR3 runs to 15 residues. The V gene's germline CDR1 is SGHDT and CDR2 YYEEEE. Trimming cost V 4 bases and J 4 bases; bases outside gene matches: 3. The CDR3 loop is CASSRTSGRSDTQYF. The CDR3 region has the DNA TGTGCCAGCAGCCGGACTAGCGGGAGATCAGATACGCAGTATTTT.

The rearrangement links TRBV5-1 to TRBJ2-5, with a possible D match to TRBD1 (6 bases). This CDR3 contains 14 residues. Trimming removed 4 bases at V and 6 bases at J, with 16 bases between. Germline V gene data show CDR1 as SGHRS and CDR2 as YFSETQ. CDR3 sequence (DNA): TGCGCCAGCAGCGCGGATACAGGGTCGAAGACCCAGTACTTC. Residues: CASSADTGSKTQYF.

V gene TRBV11-3 combines with J gene TRBJ2-1; D not resolved. CDR1 and CDR2 from the germline V gene are SGHNT and YENEEA. The CDR3 is made up of 15 amino acids. Trimming removed 3 bases from V and 1 base from J, with 10 bases in between. The CDR3: CASSLSSPSYNEQFF. The DNA of the CDR3 is TGTGCCAGCAGCTTGTCGTCTCCGTCCTACAATGAGCAGTTCTTC.

This chain connects TRBV5-4 to TRBJ2-6; D may be TRBD1 or TRBD2 (5 bases each). Germline V lookup: CDR1 SGHNT, CDR2 YYREEE (reference sequence). This CDR3 is built from 16 residues. The germline V and J ends were trimmed by 0 bases and 6 bases, with 13 bases remaining between them. CDR3 sequence reads: CASSLGGTFEANVLTF. The CDR3, as DNA: TGTGCCAGCAGCTTGGGGGGGACGTTCGAGGCCAACGTCCTGACTTTC.

The chain's CDR3 is CASSTGTPYEQYF. DNA for the CDR3: TGTGCCAGCAGCACCGGGACTCCTTACGAGCAGTACTTC. The rearrangement joins TRBV5-6 to TRBJ2-7, with D possibly TRBD2 on 6 matching bases. This CDR3 region has 13 residues. Germline CDR1 is SGHDT and CDR2 is YYEEEE. V was clipped by 4 bases and J by 4 bases, with 12 bases between them. Filled out from reference TRBV5-6 and TRBJ2-7, the complete variable domain reads DAGVTQSPTHLIKTRGQQVTLRCSPKSGHDTVSWYQQALGQGPQFIFQYYEEEERQRGNFPDRFSGHQFPNYSSELNVNALLLGDSALYLCASSTGTPYEQYFGPGTRLTVT.

The chain joins TRBV6-5 to TRBJ2-1; D gene ambiguous. V lost 0 bases and J 5 bases, leaving 8 bases between the germline ends. This CDR3 has 14 residues. From germline, CDR1 is MNHEY and CDR2 SVGAGI. CDR3: CASSYSFLDNEQFF. The CDR3 nucleotides are TGTGCCAGCAGTTACTCTTTCTTAGACAATGAGCAGTTCTTC.

This clone counts as medium-sized. This rearrangement joins TRBV10-3 to TRBJ1-5, with a weak D call TRBD1 (5 bases). CDR3 length equals 17 residues. V shed 0 bases and J shed 6 bases, with 18 bases lying between them. CDR1 and CDR2 from the germline V gene are ENHRY and SYGVKD. This CDR3 reads CAISESPLRVPSQPQHF. The CDR3 coding sequence is TGTGCCATCAGTGAGTCCCCCCTCAGGGTTCCCAGTCAGCCCCAGCATTTT.

V is TRBV5-4 and J is TRBJ2-7; 9 bases align to TRBD2. The V and J ends lost 4 bases and 0 bases, in that order; junction bases with no gene match: 8. Germline CDR1 is SGHNT and CDR2 is YYREEE (reference sequence). This CDR3 has 16 amino acids. This CDR3 reads CASSRSGGSLSYEQYF. CDR3 DNA: TGTGCCAGCAGCCGGAGCGGGGGGTCCCTCTCCTACGAGCAGTACTTC.

The chain recombines TRBV2 with TRBJ1-2, with 7 bases lining up with TRBD1. CDR3 length equals 14 residues. In germline, CDR1 is SNHLY, CDR2 FYNNEI. V shed 1 base and J 3 bases; nucleotides not matched to a gene: 2. The CDR3 loop reads CASSEGTGDYGYTF. Here the CDR3 DNA reads TGTGCCAGCAGTGAAGGAACAGGGGACTATGGCTACACCTTC.

This clone has more than one count but fewer than ten. This chain uses TRBV9 with TRBJ2-3; the D gene is possibly TRBD1 (5 bases). The germline V gene encodes CDR1 SGDLS and CDR2 YYNGEE. Trimming shortened V by 3 bases and J by 6 bases, and 23 bases separated the two germline ends. The CDR3 totals 17 residues. Here the CDR3 DNA reads TGTGCCAGCAGCGAACAGGATTCCAGTGCCCCTGTCGATACGCAGTATTTT. Protein: CASSEQDSSAPVDTQYF.

This clone has only a few counts. The chain recombines TRBV5-1 with TRBJ1-1, with 8 positions matching TRBD1. The CDR3 is 16 residues long. Losses at the gene ends were 2 bases for V and 0 bases for J; bases not matched to a gene: 6. Germline V gene data show CDR1 as SGHRS and CDR2 as YFSETQ. The CDR3 DNA follows: TGCGCCAGCAGCTTACTGCCGGGACAGGTGAACACTGAAGCTTTCTTT. Protein: CASSLLPGQVNTEAFF.

The sample holds a few counts of this clone. The genes are TRBV9 and TRBJ2-6; 8 positions match TRBD1. The trim removed 4 bases at V and 0 bases at J, leaving 15 bases unmatched. The CDR3 is made up of 20 amino acids. Per the germline V gene, CDR1 is SGDLS and CDR2 is YYNGEE. In DNA form, the CDR3 reads TGTGCCAGCAGCAGAGGGATAACCGGGACAGGCTACTCTGGGGCCAACGTCCTGACTTTC. This encodes CASSRGITGTGYSGANVLTF.

The chain couples TRBV6-4 to TRBJ2-3, with D tentatively TRBD1 (6 bases). The CDR3 runs 16 residues. Germline V lookup: CDR1 MRHNA, CDR2 SNTAGT. Trimming left V 5 bases short and J 0 bases short, with 15 bases between. The CDR3 DNA reads as TGTGCCAGCAGTCTGATCGTTACAGGGAGCACAGATACGCAGTATTTT. The encoded protein is CASSLIVTGSTDTQYF.

Comments on this clone: No DNA is shown, since the ends of the CDR3 on it are uncertain; the CDR3 is the one TCRdb lists. The chain recombines TRBV4-3 with TRBJ1-4; the DNA was not used to check the table's D call, TRBD1. Termini included, the CDR3 measures 16 amino acids. CDR1 is LGHNA and CDR2 is YSLEER in the germline V gene. The CDR3 loop is CASSQEWASGTGSVFF.

This chain connects TRBV7-3 to TRBJ2-1; D is unclear. V dropped 6 bases and J dropped 4 bases, with 16 bases sitting between them. The CDR3 is 15 amino acids. The germline CDR1 and CDR2 sequences are SGHTA and FQGTGA. Here the CDR3 reads CASSKNRALYNEQFF. The CDR3 bases are TGTGCCAGCAGTAAAAACCGGGCCCTTTACAATGAGCAGTTCTTC.

This clone was seen only a few times. This chain connects TRBV19 to TRBJ2-5, with 9 bases aligning to TRBD1. Unmatched junction bases numbered 3, after V lost 6 bases and J lost 4 bases. Per germline, CDR1 LNHDA and CDR2 SQIVND (reference sequence). This CDR3 spans 13 amino acids. This chain's CDR3 is CASRGQGGETQYF. CDR3 DNA: TGTGCCAGTAGGGGACAGGGAGGAGAGACCCAGTACTTC.